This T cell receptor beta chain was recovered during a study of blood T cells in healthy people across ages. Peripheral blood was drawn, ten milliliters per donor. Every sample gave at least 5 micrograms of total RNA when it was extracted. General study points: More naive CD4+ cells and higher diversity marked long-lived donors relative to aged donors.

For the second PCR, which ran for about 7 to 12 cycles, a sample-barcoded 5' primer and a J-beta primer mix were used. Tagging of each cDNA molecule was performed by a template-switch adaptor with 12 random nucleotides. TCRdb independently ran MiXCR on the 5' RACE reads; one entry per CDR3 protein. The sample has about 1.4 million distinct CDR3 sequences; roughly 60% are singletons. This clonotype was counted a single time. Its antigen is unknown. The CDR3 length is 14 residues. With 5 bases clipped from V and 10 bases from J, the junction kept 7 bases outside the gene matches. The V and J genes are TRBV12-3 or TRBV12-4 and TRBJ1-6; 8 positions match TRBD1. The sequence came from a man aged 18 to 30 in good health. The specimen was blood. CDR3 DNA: TGTGCCAGCAGTGTCGACAGGGGTGAATCACCCCTCCACTTT. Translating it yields CASSVDRGESPLHF.